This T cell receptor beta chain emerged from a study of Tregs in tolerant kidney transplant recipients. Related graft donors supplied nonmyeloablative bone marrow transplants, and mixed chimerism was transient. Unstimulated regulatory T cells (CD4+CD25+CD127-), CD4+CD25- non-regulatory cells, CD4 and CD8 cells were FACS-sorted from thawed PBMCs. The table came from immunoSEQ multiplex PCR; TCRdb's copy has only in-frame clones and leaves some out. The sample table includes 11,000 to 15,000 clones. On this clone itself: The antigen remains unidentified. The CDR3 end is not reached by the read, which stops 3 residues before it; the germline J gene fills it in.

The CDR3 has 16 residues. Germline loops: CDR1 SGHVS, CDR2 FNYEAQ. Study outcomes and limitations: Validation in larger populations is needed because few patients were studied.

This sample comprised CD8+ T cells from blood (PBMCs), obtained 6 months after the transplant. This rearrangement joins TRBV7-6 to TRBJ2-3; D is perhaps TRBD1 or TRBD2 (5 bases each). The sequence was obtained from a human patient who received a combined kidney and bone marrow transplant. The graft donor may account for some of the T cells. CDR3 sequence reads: CASSLGGDNGNQPQYF. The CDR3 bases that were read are TGTGCCAGCAGCTTAGGAGGGGATAACGGCAATCAGCCG.